These T cell receptor beta chains were read from a single sample in a study of blood T cell repertoires in COVID-19. The table came from immunoSEQ multiplex PCR; TCRdb's copy has only in-frame clones and leaves some out. The sample yields about 200,000 clones, about 88% seen once. Sequencing input: PBMCs or T cells enriched from blood (not recorded which). The receptors here all came from a woman between 40 and 55 years old in a cohort exposed to, infected with or recovered from COVID-19 (not recorded which). Each CDR3 is given without its conserved first and last residue. The D gene is left open where the match is weak.

j_call | cdr3_length | d_call | v_call | cdr3_aa
TRBJ2-1 | 11 | NA | TRBV7-8 | ASSLLSRGEQF
TRBJ2-1 | 10 | NA | TRBV20-1 | SASQGYNEQF
TRBJ1-2 | 11 | NA | TRBV27 | ASSPGHFYGYT
TRBJ2-3 | 13 | TRBD2 | TRBV15 | ATSRSGLASDTQY
TRBJ2-7 | 13 | TRBD1 | TRBV9 | ASSVGGQGQYEQY
TRBJ1-1 | 12 | TRBD1 | TRBV6-5 | ASYRGAANTEAF
TRBJ1-6 | 13 | NA | TRBV19 | ASSIEHTSGSPLH
TRBJ2-3 | 14 | TRBD2 | TRBV5-4 | ASSLGAGGPTDTQY
TRBJ1-1 | 10 | NA | TRBV28 | ASSFPRTEAF
TRBJ2-5 | 12 | NA | TRBV7-2 | ASSSRVGAETQY
TRBJ1-1 | 15 | TRBD1 | TRBV5-1 | ASSLYSRQGANTEAF
TRBJ1-2 | 13 | TRBD1 | TRBV5-1 | ASSFDRVSNYGYT
TRBJ2-7 | 11 | TRBD2 | TRBV5-1 | ASHSGPSYEQY
TRBJ2-5 | 12 | NA | TRBV7-9 | ASSPIGSQETQY
TRBJ2-1 | 14 | TRBD2 | TRBV5-1 | ASSLGLAGSYNEQF
TRBJ2-7 | 13 | TRBD1 | TRBV5-1 | ASSFTGGGGGEQY